What follows are 32 T cell receptor beta chains derived from one specimen sequenced in a study of regulatory T cells in long-lasting Graves disease. Time point given: newly diagnosed GD, antithyroid drugs for less than 3 months. With RNA extracted from PBMCs as input, the TCR library was made. Arm-PCR with iRepertoire HTBI primers amplified the CDR3 regions for these TCR beta libraries. TCRdb re-analysed the multiplex PCR reads in MiXCR, keeping a single row per CDR3 protein. The profile covers more than 300,000 distinct CDR3 sequences, with approximately 12% appearing a single time and over 15% taken by the ten largest. A further study also used this sample, focusing on T cells in Graves' hyperthyroidism and ophthalmopathy.

The sequences come from peripheral blood mononuclear cells (PBMCs), collected at new diagnosis, from a patient treated with antithyroid drugs. These receptors all stem from a woman under 30 with Graves disease.

Ten or more counts support this clonotype. The chain uses TRBV5-1 and TRBJ2-7; D may be TRBD2 (6 bases). The germline V gene encodes CDR1 SGHRS and CDR2 YFSETQ. V lost 1 base and J 3 bases, leaving 11 bases between the germline ends. The CDR3 spans 14 residues. The CDR3 is CASSLSPSDYEQYF. The CDR3 DNA sequence: TGCGCCAGCAGCTTGTCCCCTAGCGACTACGAGCAGTACTTC.

This clonotype was counted a few times. The J gene is TRBJ1-5, the V gene TRBV19, with 7 bases fitting TRBD1. V dropped 9 bases and J dropped 3; count of bases not matched to a gene: 14. The CDR3 is made up of 16 amino acids. Germline CDR1 LNHDA, CDR2 SQIVND (reference sequence). CDR3 residues: CASDGLTGSFNQPQHF. CDR3 in DNA: TGTGCCAGCGACGGACTGACAGGGTCTTTCAATCAGCCCCAGCATTTT.

On this clonotype: A much larger clonotype is one base distant, so this may be a read error. The rearrangement links TRBV6-5 to TRBJ2-1, with D possibly matching TRBD2 (6 bases). Germline V gene sequence: CDR1 MNHEY, CDR2 SVGAGI. The CDR3 is 15 amino acids. V gave up 4 bases and J gave up 4 bases, with 14 bases separating them. CDR3 sequence reads: CASSSLARSYNEQFF. In DNA, the CDR3 is TGTGCCAGCAGTTCCCTAGCGAGATCTTACAATGAGCAGTTCTTC.

V and J are TRBV4-1 and TRBJ1-1, with TRBD1 matching 9 bases. After removal of 1 base from V and 4 bases from J, the junction contained 4 bases not matched to a gene. Germline V CDR1 and CDR2: MGHRA, YSYEKL. The CDR3 runs to 15 residues. For the CDR3, the DNA is TGCGCCAGCAGCCAAGTGGACAGGGGTCGCACTGAAGCTTTCTTT. It translates to CASSQVDRGRTEAFF.

This clonotype showed up many times. The gene calls are TRBV12-3 or TRBV12-4 and TRBJ2-5; no clear D. V lost 7 bases and J lost 3, with 12 bases in between. The CDR3 totals 13 residues. CDR3 sequence reads: CASTPTGKETQYF. CDR3 nucleotide sequence: TGTGCCAGCACCCCTACTGGAAAAGAGACCCAGTACTTC.

V is TRBV12-3 or TRBV12-4 and J is TRBJ2-1; D not certain. This CDR3 is built from 14 residues. The V end lost 7 bases, the J end lost 4 bases, and 14 bases lay between the germline ends. In nucleotides, the CDR3 is TGTGCCAGCACCGACCTAAAAGCTTACAATGAGCAGTTCTTC. It yields the protein CASTDLKAYNEQFF.

This clonotype has only a few counts. The CDR3 reads CNLERRNTDTQYF. The CDR3 nucleotides are TGCAACCTAGAGAGGAGAAACACAGATACGCAGTATTTT. The V and J genes are TRBV20-1 and TRBJ2-3; D call uncertain. CDR1 and CDR2 from the germline V gene are DFQATT and SNEGSKA (reference sequence). The CDR3 contains 13 residues.

This clonotype was detected ten times or more. The rearrangement uses TRBV20-1 and TRBJ2-1; D not certain. Germline CDR1 DFQATT, CDR2 SNEGSKA (reference sequence). The CDR3 contains 15 residues. V was shortened by 0 bases and J by 6 bases, with 15 bases between the two germline ends. CDR3 DNA: TGCAGTGCTAGAGAAGCTGGGTTCCGCAGCAATGAGCAGTTCTTC. Amino acids: CSAREAGFRSNEQFF.

There are many counts of this clonotype. The rearrangement joins TRBV19 to TRBJ2-2; D remains ambiguous. The CDR3 runs 14 residues. The germline gives CDR1 LNHDA, CDR2 SQIVND (reference sequence). Trimming cost V 0 bases and J 9 bases, with 11 bases left between them. CDR3 coding DNA: TGTGCCAGTAGTATAGATACCATTTCAAGGGAGCTGTTTTTT. It is translated as CASSIDTISRELFF.

This clonotype was detected ten times or more. The chain links TRBV15 to TRBJ1-1; no firm D call. CDR3 length equals 14 residues. Germline V CDR1 and CDR2: LNHNV, YYDKDF (reference sequence). Trimming removed 0 bases from V and 4 bases from J, with 9 bases in between. Here the CDR3 reads CATSRDLLGTEAFF. The DNA for the CDR3 is TGTGCCACCAGCAGAGACTTGCTGGGCACTGAAGCTTTCTTT.

This clonotype was seen many times. The chain is built from TRBV12-3 or TRBV12-4 and TRBJ2-1; perhaps TRBD1 as D (6 bases). There are 15 residues in the CDR3. With 5 bases removed from V and 9 bases from J, the gap between germline ends came to 20 bases. The CDR3 protein is CASSPRGHQGSEQFF. CDR3 nucleotides: TGTGCCAGCAGTCCCCGTGGACACCAGGGGAGTGAGCAGTTCTTC.

This clonotype was picked up many times. CDR3 region: CASSPGLFYNEQFF. CDR3 nucleotides: TGTGCCAGCAGCCCGGGACTATTCTACAATGAGCAGTTCTTC. V is TRBV7-3 and J is TRBJ2-1; TRBD2 aligns across 7 bases. Germline V gene lookup returns CDR1 SGHTA and CDR2 FQGTGA. The V and J ends lost 5 bases and 3 bases, in that order; junction bases with no gene match: 4. The CDR3 covers 14 residues.

This clonotype occurred a few times. This sequence joins TRBV18 and TRBJ1-3; 7 bases map to TRBD1. This CDR3 has 18 amino acids. V lost 2 bases to trimming and J lost 0 bases; unmatched junction nucleotides: 10. CDR1 and CDR2 (germline): KGHSH, LQKENI. The CDR3 is CASSPLSGQLRSGNTIYF. The CDR3 DNA reads as TGTGCCAGCTCACCATTATCGGGACAGTTGCGCTCTGGAAACACCATATATTTT.

A word on this clonotype: Just one base apart from a much larger clone, this may be a read error. V and J are TRBV5-1 and TRBJ1-1; 9 bases are shared with TRBD1. Germline lookup yields CDR1 SGHRS and CDR2 YFSETQ. The CDR3 is made up of 16 amino acids. With 4 bases clipped from V and 4 bases from J, the junction kept 11 bases outside the gene matches. In nucleotides, the CDR3 is TGCGCCAGCAGCCAACCCAGGACAGGGGCCCTCACTGAAGCTTTCTTT. Encoded protein: CASSQPRTGALTEAFF.

This clonotype was picked up many times. This chain links TRBV11-2 with TRBJ2-7; D assignment may be TRBD1 or TRBD2 (5 bases each). Germline loops: CDR1 SGHAT, CDR2 FQNNGV. Trimming removed 0 bases from V and 6 bases from J, with 21 bases in between. The CDR3 is 17 residues long. The CDR3 reads CASSLEGVAYGFGEQYF. The CDR3, as DNA: TGTGCCAGCAGCTTAGAGGGGGTGGCTTACGGTTTTGGCGAGCAGTACTTC.

The chain links TRBV4-1 to TRBJ2-3, with a tentative D call TRBD2 (6 bases). Germline V gene data show CDR1 as MGHRA and CDR2 as YSYEKL. Trimming cost V 0 bases and J 6 bases, with 10 bases left between them. This CDR3 contains 14 residues. The CDR3 reads CASSQEDYLDTQYF. The DNA for the CDR3 is TGCGCCAGCAGCCAAGAGGACTACTTGGATACGCAGTATTTT.

The table lists this clonotype with many counts. The genes are TRBV5-6 and TRBJ2-7; possible D gene TRBD1, 5 bases. CDR3 length: 13 residues. The V and J ends lost 0 bases and 6 bases respectively, with 10 bases between them. Per germline, CDR1 SGHDT and CDR2 YYEEEE. CDR3 amino acids: CASSLAVQGEQYF. DNA for the CDR3: TGTGCCAGCAGCTTGGCCGTCCAGGGCGAGCAGTACTTC.

In its sample, this clonotype was seen many times. This chain uses TRBV7-2 with TRBJ2-3; D gene uncertain. Germline CDR1 reads SGHTA; CDR2 reads FQGNSA. V was cut by 4 bases and J by 8 bases, with 16 bases left in between. The CDR3 contains 14 residues. The CDR3: CASSSAVLVRTQYF. CDR3 bases: TGTGCCAGCAGCTCGGCGGTTCTAGTGCGTACGCAGTATTTT.

In the case of this clonotype: Since a much larger clone is just one base distant, this may be a read error. The J gene is TRBJ1-3, the V gene TRBV12-3 or TRBV12-4, with D possibly TRBD1 on 5 matching bases. V was trimmed by 8 bases and J by 0 bases, leaving 14 bases between them. The CDR3 is 15 amino acids. The CDR3 nucleotides read TGTGCCAGCCTGACAGACAACCTCTCTGGAAACACCATATATTTT. It codes for CASLTDNLSGNTIYF.

The V and J genes are TRBV14 and TRBJ2-7; possibly TRBD1 or TRBD2 for D (5 bases each). V was shortened by 3 bases and J by 3 bases, with 15 bases between the two germline ends. The length of the CDR3 is 15 residues. Germline V CDR1 and CDR2: SGHDN, FVKESK. The CDR3 sequence: CASSQGPGPYYEQYV. CDR3 DNA: TGTGCCAGCAGCCAGGGACCGGGTCCCTACTACGAGCAGTACGTC.

This clonotype was detected many times. The V call is TRBV20-1, the J call TRBJ1-2, with D possibly matching TRBD1 (5 bases). The germline gives CDR1 DFQATT, CDR2 SNEGSKA (reference sequence). There are 16 residues in the CDR3. V dropped 6 bases and J dropped 8 bases, with 28 bases sitting between them. CDR3 loop: CSATPSQRGLGGGYTF. The DNA for the CDR3 is TGCAGTGCAACCCCCTCACAAAGGGGCTTGGGTGGAGGCTACACCTTC.

With respect to this clonotype: A much larger clone lies one base from this, so it may be a read error. The chain links TRBV6-1 to TRBJ2-1; 10 nucleotides agree with TRBD2. Germline CDR1 is MNHNS and CDR2 is SASEGT. The CDR3 covers 15 residues. V lost 6 bases to trimming and J lost 2 bases; unmatched junction nucleotides: 4. CDR3 sequence: CASRLGLATYNEQFF. The CDR3 DNA reads TGTGCCAGCAGGCTGGGACTAGCGACCTACAATGAGCAGTTCTTC.

This clonotype was detected ten times or more. The chain carries TRBV3-1 and TRBJ2-7; D may correspond to TRBD1 or TRBD2 (5 bases each). CDR3 length: 14 amino acids. The V gene lost 5 bases and the J gene lost 2 bases, with 13 bases spanning the gap. The germline V gene has CDR1 LGHDT and CDR2 YNNKEL (reference sequence). CDR3 sequence (DNA): TGTGCCAGCAGCAACCGGGACGGGCCCTACGAGCAGTACTTC. Its protein is CASSNRDGPYEQYF.

This clonotype showed up many times. The rearrangement links TRBV20-1 to TRBJ1-1, with D uncertain. Germline values: CDR1 DFQATT, CDR2 SNEGSKA (reference sequence). With 3 bases removed from V and 4 bases from J, the gap between germline ends came to 12 bases. The CDR3 sequence is 13 residues long. The CDR3 DNA reads TGCAGTGCTAGGGACTACCCGAGCACTGAAGCTTTCTTT. It translates to CSARDYPSTEAFF.

There are many counts of this clonotype. The chain joins TRBV5-6 to TRBJ1-2; D not certain. Germline loops: CDR1 SGHDT, CDR2 YYEEEE. Deletions cut 4 bases from V and 7 bases from J, with 14 bases between. This CDR3 is built from 13 residues. The CDR3 here is CASSLARRSGYTF. Written as DNA, the CDR3 is TGTGCCAGCAGCCTGGCCAGGAGGAGTGGCTACACCTTC.

This clonotype was counted at least ten times. The J gene is TRBJ1-2, the V gene TRBV3-1, with D perhaps TRBD1 (6 bases). There are 13 residues in the CDR3. Between the trimmed V and J ends, which lost 2 bases and 3 bases, there was a span of 7 bases. The germline gives CDR1 LGHDT, CDR2 YNNKEL (reference sequence). This CDR3 reads CASSQSGDYGYTF. CDR3 DNA: TGTGCCAGCAGCCAATCAGGGGACTATGGCTACACCTTC.

The rearrangement joins TRBV12-3 or TRBV12-4 to TRBJ2-1, with 14 positions matching TRBD2. The V and J ends lost 2 bases and 1 base, in that order; junction bases with no gene match: 16. The CDR3 covers 22 residues. CDR3 nucleotide sequence: TGTGCCAGCAGTTTAAGGGGCCTGGGACTAGCGGGGGCCCCATTTTCCTACAATGAGCAGTTCTTC. Translated: CASSLRGLGLAGAPFSYNEQFF.

This clonotype occurred a few times. The chain employs TRBV7-9 and TRBJ2-1, with D possibly TRBD1 on 6 matching bases. Germline V gives CDR1 SEHNR, CDR2 FQNEAQ (reference sequence). The CDR3 spans 17 residues. The germline V and J ends were trimmed by 1 base and 1 base, with 14 bases remaining between them. This CDR3 reads CASSLGPGQGSYNEQFF. CDR3 DNA sequence: TGTGCCAGCAGCTTAGGCCCAGGCCAGGGGTCCTACAATGAGCAGTTCTTC.

This clonotype showed up many times. The chain links TRBV5-1 to TRBJ1-2, with 8 bases fitting TRBD1. From germline, CDR1 is SGHRS and CDR2 YFSETQ. The CDR3 is 17 residues long. The V segment lost 4 bases and the J segment 8 bases; nucleotides outside the gene matches: 19. CDR3 in amino acids: CASSSGQGAMLVYGYTF. The CDR3 bases are TGCGCCAGCAGCAGCGGACAGGGAGCGATGTTGGTCTACGGCTACACCTTC.

Ten or more counts support this clonotype. The chain is built from TRBV12-3 or TRBV12-4 and TRBJ1-1; the D gene is possibly TRBD1 (6 bases). The CDR3 is 13 amino acids. Trimming cost V 7 bases and J 10 bases, with 19 bases left between them. CDR3 DNA sequence: TGTGCCAGCAAGCCAGGGGTACGGGCCTTAGCTTTCTTT. Its protein is CASKPGVRALAFF.

The chain couples TRBV7-9 to TRBJ2-5, with a weak D call TRBD1 (5 bases). CDR1 SEHNR and CDR2 FQNEAQ come from the germline V gene (reference sequence). The V end lost 2 bases, the J end lost 2 bases, and 9 bases lay between the germline ends. There are 14 residues in the CDR3. As DNA, the CDR3 is TGTGCCAGCAGCTTAAGGGGTCCACAAGAGACCCAGTACTTC. Encoded protein: CASSLRGPQETQYF. Drawing the rest from reference TRBV7-9 and TRBJ2-5, the complete variable domain is DTGVSQNPRHKITKRGQNVTFRCDPISEHNRLYWYRQTLGQGPEFLTYFQNEAQLEKSRLLSDRFSAERPKGSFSTLEIQRTEQGDSAMYLCASSLRGPQETQYFGPGTRLLVL.

The chain recombines TRBV19 with TRBJ2-7; 8 nucleotides align to TRBD1. Unmatched junction bases numbered 7, after V lost 6 bases and J lost 0 bases. Germline loops: CDR1 LNHDA, CDR2 SQIVND (reference sequence). CDR3 length: 15 amino acids. CDR3 in DNA: TGTGCCAGTAGATACAGGGGGTCAAGCTCCTACGAGCAGTACTTC. This sequence encodes CASRYRGSSSYEQYF.